A single sample gave rise to the 13 T cell receptor beta chains below, sequenced in a study of shared clonotypes between healthy human individuals. Libraries were prepared by immunoSEQ multiplex PCR; TCRdb keeps only in-frame clonotypes and omits some of them. The sample contains about 1 million clones, about 74% of which appear only once. The specimen was memory CD4+ T cells sorted from blood. Subset of the sample: CD45RA-negative fraction. These TCRs come from a man aged 18 to 29 in good health.

This clone was detected a few times. The chain is built from TRBV7-9 and TRBJ2-7; 12 bases agree with TRBD2. Germline trimming cut 7 bases from V and 5 bases from J; bases unmatched to any gene: 15. CDR1 and CDR2 (germline): SEHNR, FQNEAQ (reference sequence). This CDR3 has 17 amino acids. The CDR3 DNA reads TGTGCCAGCACCTGGCTATCTCTAGCGGGAGGGCCCCACGAGCAGTACTTC. It translates to CASTWLSLAGGPHEQYF.

This rearrangement joins TRBV9 to TRBJ2-3, with a possible D match to TRBD1 (5 bases). Trimming took off 0 bases at V and 1 base at J, with 12 bases between the two ends. CDR1 is SGDLS and CDR2 is YYNGEE in the germline V gene. The CDR3 extends over 16 amino acids. CDR3 DNA sequence: TGTGCCAGCAGCGTAGATCTGGGGCCGGGCACAGATACGCAGTATTTT. Translation: CASSVDLGPGTDTQYF.

V usage is TRBV5-4 and J usage is TRBJ1-3; TRBD1 agrees at 8 bases. CDR3 length: 16 amino acids. V lost 6 bases and J lost 0; bases outside the gene matches: 8. Germline V gives CDR1 SGHNT, CDR2 YYREEE (reference sequence). The CDR3 coding sequence is TGTGCCAGCACCCAGGGGGCACCCGTCTCTGGAAACACCATATATTTT. Amino acid sequence: CASTQGAPVSGNTIYF.

This rearrangement joins TRBV11-3 to TRBJ2-1; 12 bases fit TRBD2. Looked up from germline, CDR1 is SGHNT and CDR2 is YENEEA. The CDR3 is 19 residues long. The V gene end was trimmed by 1 base and the J gene end by 1 base; junction bases not matched to a gene: 8. The CDR3 is CASSLGELAGGASYNEQFF. The DNA of the CDR3 is TGTGCCAGCAGCTTAGGGGAGCTAGCGGGAGGGGCGTCCTACAATGAGCAGTTCTTC.

This clone was seen a handful of times. The gene calls are TRBV9 and TRBJ1-3; perhaps TRBD1 as D (6 bases). Trimming removed 1 base at V and 0 bases at J, with 11 bases between. The CDR3 is 16 amino acids. The germline CDR1 and CDR2 sequences are SGDLS and YYNGEE. The CDR3 DNA is TGTGCCAGCAGCGTAAACCAAGGGGGCTCTGGAAACACCATATATTTT. It specifies CASSVNQGGSGNTIYF. Variable domain in full (rest from reference TRBV9 and TRBJ1-3): DSGVTQTPKHLITATGQRVTLRCSPRSGDLSVYWYQQSLDQGLQFLIQYYNGEERAKGNILERFSAQQFPDLHSELNLSSLELGDSALYFCASSVNQGGSGNTIYFGEGSWLTVV.

This chain connects TRBV4-2 to TRBJ1-5; 7 bases match TRBD1. Germline lookup yields CDR1 LGHNA and CDR2 YNFKEQ. The CDR3 totals 14 residues. The junction had 4 bases not matched to a gene; V was cut back by 4 bases and J by 4 bases. CDR3 bases: TGTGCCAGCAGCCGGACAGGCGGAAATCAGCCCCAGCATTTT. This translates into CASSRTGGNQPQHF.

V usage is TRBV20-1 and J usage is TRBJ2-5, with D uncertain. Germline values: CDR1 DFQATT, CDR2 SNEGSKA (reference sequence). Trimming pared 7 bases from V and 9 bases from J, leaving 12 bases between. The CDR3 covers 10 residues. CDR3 sequence (DNA): TGCAGTGGTGTATCGGAGTCCCAGTACTTC. This encodes CSGVSESQYF.

The genes are TRBV14 and TRBJ2-2, with D maybe TRBD1 (6 bases). CDR1 and CDR2 (germline): SGHDN, FVKESK. The ends were cut back, 3 bases at V and 5 bases at J, with 13 bases in the middle. This CDR3 has 15 residues. The CDR3: CASSQATGWTGELFF. CDR3 nucleotides: TGTGCCAGCAGCCAGGCGACAGGATGGACCGGGGAGCTGTTTTTT.

The J gene is TRBJ2-3, the V gene TRBV9; 9 bases are a match to TRBD2. Germline CDR1 SGDLS, CDR2 YYNGEE. CDR3 length equals 16 residues. Trimming removed 4 bases from V and 6 bases from J; junction bases left unmatched: 12. CDR3 DNA: TGTGCCAGCAGCTTCTCTCTAGCGGGATCAGGGGATACGCAGTATTTT. Protein sequence: CASSFSLAGSGDTQYF. Variable domain in full (rest from reference TRBV9 and TRBJ2-3): DSGVTQTPKHLITATGQRVTLRCSPRSGDLSVYWYQQSLDQGLQFLIQYYNGEERAKGNILERFSAQQFPDLHSELNLSSLELGDSALYFCASSFSLAGSGDTQYFGPGTRLTVL.

This clone was counted a few times. The chain combines TRBV5-4 with TRBJ2-1; 8 bases are shared with TRBD1. CDR1 and CDR2 from the germline V gene are SGHNT and YYREEE (reference sequence). The CDR3 length is 14 residues. V was pared by 0 bases and J by 10 bases, with 6 bases of the junction left unmatched. DNA for the CDR3: TGTGCCAGCAGCTTGGGGGACAGGCTTGGGGAGCAGTTCTTC. Its translation is CASSLGDRLGEQFF.

The chain recombines TRBV7-2 with TRBJ1-6; 7 bases line up with TRBD1. The CDR3 extends over 15 amino acids. Germline CDR1 reads SGHTA; CDR2 reads FQGNSA. J gave up 10 bases and V 4 bases, and 10 bases lay outside the gene matches. For the CDR3, the DNA is TGTGCCAGCAGCTCTGGACAGGCGGTGCTGTCACCCCTCCACTTT. Translating gives CASSSGQAVLSPLHF.

The V gene is TRBV5-1, the J gene TRBJ2-7; 7 nucleotides line up with TRBD1. J was trimmed by 1 base and V by 4 bases; bases with no gene match: 5. Germline CDR1 reads SGHRS; CDR2 reads YFSETQ. CDR3 length: 14 amino acids. The CDR3 DNA reads as TGCGCCAGCAGCCAAGGGGGACAGTCCTACGAGCAGTACTTC. Protein: CASSQGGQSYEQYF.

This chain joins TRBV7-3 and TRBJ1-6; D not certain. Germline lookup yields CDR1 SGHTA and CDR2 FQGTGA. CDR3 size: 13 residues. V lost 4 bases and J 7 bases, leaving 8 bases between the germline ends. CDR3 protein: CASSWAENSPLHF. CDR3 bases: TGTGCCAGCAGCTGGGCCGAGAATTCACCCCTCCACTTT.